These T cell receptor beta chains were read from a single sample in a study of T cells in Graves' hyperthyroidism and ophthalmopathy. Each CDR3 protein is one row after TCRdb ran MiXCR on the multiplex PCR reads. The data contain around 300,000 distinct CDR3 sequences, 22% of them singletons. Sequenced sample: blood. The receptors come from a man younger than 45 with Graves' ophthalmopathy. Each CDR3 is given with its conserved first and last residue. Each record gives: V gene, clone size, D gene, J gene, CDR3 protein, CDR3 DNA. The D gene is left open where the match is weak. A row's size may be missing; if present it is once, few, many or a size class.

V: TRBV27
size: few
D: -
J: TRBJ1-2
CDR3: CASSSSGTYLYGYTF
DNA: TGTGCCAGCAGTTCGTCCGGGACCTATTTGTATGGCTACACCTTC

V: TRBV28
size: -
D: -
J: TRBJ2-2
CDR3: CASSRLDYSSGELFF
DNA: TGTGCCAGCTCTAGACTAGACTACAGCTCCGGGGAGCTGTTTTTT

V: TRBV2
size: many
D: -
J: TRBJ1-1
CDR3: CASSQGTAEAFF
DNA: TGTGCCAGCAGCCAGGGGACTGCTGAAGCTTTCTTT

V: TRBV5-1
size: once
D: TRBD2
J: TRBJ2-3
CDR3: CASSFVGLAGGPYTQYF
DNA: TGCGCCAGCAGCTTCGTGGGACTAGCGGGAGGGCCATATACGCAGTATTTT

V: TRBV15
size: -
D: -
J: TRBJ1-5
CDR3: CATSREPNQPQHF
DNA: TGTGCCACCAGCAGAGAACCTAATCAGCCCCAGCATTTT

V: TRBV11-2
size: many
D: TRBD2
J: TRBJ2-7
CDR3: CASSLRTSGRRAHEQYF
DNA: TGTGCCAGCAGCTTGAGGACTAGCGGGAGACGTGCCCACGAGCAGTACTTC

V: TRBV29-1
size: few
D: TRBD2
J: TRBJ2-2
CDR3: CSVEGLAGGAGELFF
DNA: TGCAGCGTTGAAGGACTAGCGGGAGGGGCCGGGGAGCTGTTTTTT

V: TRBV7-9
size: many
D: -
J: TRBJ2-1
CDR3: CASSLEGDEQFF
DNA: TGCGCCAGCAGCTTGGAGGGGGATGAGCAGTTCTTC

V: TRBV7-2
size: many
D: -
J: TRBJ2-3
CDR3: CASSPYIADTQYF
DNA: TGTGCCAGCAGCCCATACATAGCAGATACGCAGTATTTT

V: TRBV11-1
size: few
D: TRBD1
J: TRBJ2-7
CDR3: CASSTTTGGMIYEQYF
DNA: TGTGCCAGCAGCACCACGACAGGGGGGATGATCTACGAGCAGTACTTC

V: TRBV6-2/TRBV6-3
size: few
D: -
J: TRBJ1-1
CDR3: CASSYSKHTEAFF
DNA: TGTGCCAGCAGTTACTCGAAGCACACTGAAGCTTTCTTT

V: TRBV20-1
size: many
D: -
J: TRBJ1-5
CDR3: CSASGIQRNQPQHF
DNA: TGCAGTGCTAGCGGTATTCAGCGCAATCAGCCCCAGCATTTT

V: TRBV11-1
size: many
D: -
J: TRBJ2-7
CDR3: CASSLRQRTYEQYF
DNA: TGTGCCAGCAGCCTCCGACAGCGTACCTACGAGCAGTACTTC

V: TRBV4-1
size: -
D: TRBD1
J: TRBJ2-2
CDR3: CASSQGQGRNTGELFF
DNA: TGCGCCAGCAGCCAAGGACAGGGTCGGAACACCGGGGAGCTGTTTTTT

V: TRBV28
size: -
D: TRBD1
J: TRBJ1-5
CDR3: CASGEQGGARDQPQHF
DNA: TGTGCCAGCGGAGAACAGGGGGGGGCTCGCGATCAGCCCCAGCATTTT

V: TRBV6-1
size: few
D: -
J: TRBJ2-7
CDR3: CASSPGTLRHEQYF
DNA: TGTGCCAGCAGTCCCGGGACCCTCCGGCACGAGCAGTACTTC

V: TRBV4-1
size: -
D: TRBD1
J: TRBJ2-5
CDR3: CASSQDDRGRETQYF
DNA: TGCGCCAGCAGCCAAGATGACAGGGGGAGAGAGACCCAGTACTTC

V: TRBV19
size: few
D: TRBD1
J: TRBJ1-5
CDR3: CASRPWDRGGNQPQHF
DNA: TGTGCCAGTCGCCCTTGGGACAGGGGTGGCAATCAGCCCCAGCATTTT

V: TRBV12-3/TRBV12-4
size: many
D: -
J: TRBJ2-3
CDR3: CASSQRGNRGTDTQYF
DNA: TGTGCCAGCAGTCAACGGGGAAATCGGGGCACAGATACGCAGTATTTT

V: TRBV13
size: -
D: TRBD2
J: TRBJ2-1
CDR3: CASSLQFSGRNEQFF
DNA: TGTGCCAGCAGCTTACAATTTAGCGGGAGAAATGAGCAGTTCTTC

V: TRBV29-1
size: few
D: -
J: TRBJ1-3
CDR3: CSVEGVLEGLRNTIYF
DNA: TGCAGCGTTGAAGGGGTGTTGGAGGGTCTTCGAAACACCATATATTTT

V: TRBV2
size: -
D: TRBD1
J: TRBJ1-1
CDR3: CASSSRQGIEAFF
DNA: TGTGCCAGCAGTTCTAGACAGGGGATTGAAGCTTTCTTT

V: TRBV7-9
size: -
D: -
J: TRBJ2-5
CDR3: CASSPTASLVTQETQYF
DNA: TGTGCCAGCAGCCCTACTGCCAGTCTAGTGACCCAAGAGACCCAGTACTTC

V: TRBV7-9
size: -
D: -
J: TRBJ1-2
CDR3: CASSLAAGPYGCTF
DNA: TGTGCCAGCAGCTTAGCGGCGGGCCCCTATGGCTGCACCTTC

V: TRBV19
size: -
D: -
J: TRBJ2-2
CDR3: CASGDTNTGELFF
DNA: TGTGCCAGTGGTGATACGAACACCGGGGAGCTGTTTTTT

V: TRBV2
size: many
D: -
J: TRBJ1-1
CDR3: CASMRTENTEAFF
DNA: TGTGCCAGCATGAGGACTGAGAACACTGAAGCTTTCTTT

V: TRBV28
size: -
D: -
J: TRBJ2-1
CDR3: CASSEGGLSGLEFF
DNA: TGTGCCAGCAGCGAGGGGGGTTTGAGCGGCTTAGAGTTCTTC

V: TRBV11-2
size: few
D: TRBD1
J: TRBJ2-7
CDR3: CASSSRDRENEQYF
DNA: TGTGCCAGTAGTAGCCGGGACAGGGAGAACGAGCAGTACTTC

V: TRBV7-3
size: few
D: TRBD1
J: TRBJ2-7
CDR3: CASSLAPGTEYEQYF
DNA: TGTGCCAGCAGCTTAGCCCCCGGGACAGAATACGAGCAGTACTTC

V: TRBV20-1
size: many
D: TRBD1
J: TRBJ1-2
CDR3: CSATRGQGNYGYTF
DNA: TGCAGTGCTACGAGGGGACAGGGAAACTATGGCTACACCTTC

V: TRBV5-4
size: -
D: -
J: TRBJ2-7
CDR3: CASSSRQDAYEQYF
DNA: TGTGCCAGCAGCTCGCGCCAGGACGCCTACGAGCAGTACTTC

V: TRBV28
size: few
D: -
J: TRBJ1-4
CDR3: CASSPVRGKSPNEKLFF
DNA: TGTGCCAGCAGTCCGGTGCGGGGGAAATCACCTAATGAAAAACTGTTTTTT

V: TRBV10-1
size: few
D: TRBD1
J: TRBJ2-5
CDR3: CASSDRVSSETQYF
DNA: TGCGCCAGCAGCGACAGGGTTTCCTCGGAGACCCAGTACTTC

V: TRBV2
size: many
D: TRBD1
J: TRBJ2-7
CDR3: CATKQGATYEQYF
DNA: TGTGCCACCAAACAGGGGGCCACCTACGAGCAGTACTTC

V: TRBV5-1
size: -
D: -
J: TRBJ2-1
CDR3: CASSPSNSGGAKNEQFF
DNA: TGCGCCAGCAGCCCATCTAACTCCGGAGGGGCGAAAAATGAGCAGTTCTTC

V: TRBV6-2/TRBV6-3
size: -
D: -
J: TRBJ2-7
CDR3: CASVTSLPPYEQYF
DNA: TGTGCCAGCGTGACGAGTTTACCCCCTTACGAGCAGTACTTC